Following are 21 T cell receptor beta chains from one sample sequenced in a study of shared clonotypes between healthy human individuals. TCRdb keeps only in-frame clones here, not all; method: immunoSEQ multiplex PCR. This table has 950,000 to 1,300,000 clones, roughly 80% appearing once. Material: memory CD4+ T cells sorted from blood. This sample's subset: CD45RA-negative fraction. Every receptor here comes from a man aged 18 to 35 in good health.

This CDR3 is CASSQQGASTEAFF. The CDR3 bases are TGTGCCAGCAGCCAACAGGGGGCCTCTACTGAAGCTTTCTTT. The chain has TRBV14 and TRBJ1-1; the match to TRBD1 covers 8 bases. The CDR3 spans 14 residues. Germline loops: CDR1 SGHDN, CDR2 FVKESK. With 2 bases clipped from V and 5 bases from J, the junction kept 4 bases outside the gene matches.

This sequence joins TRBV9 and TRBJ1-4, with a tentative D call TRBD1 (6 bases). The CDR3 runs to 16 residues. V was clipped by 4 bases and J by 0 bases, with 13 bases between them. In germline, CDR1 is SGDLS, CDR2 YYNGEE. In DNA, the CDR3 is TGTGCCAGCAGCCACGGGACACCAGCAACTAATGAAAAACTGTTTTTT. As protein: CASSHGTPATNEKLFF. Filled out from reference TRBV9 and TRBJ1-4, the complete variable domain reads DSGVTQTPKHLITATGQRVTLRCSPRSGDLSVYWYQQSLDQGLQFLIQYYNGEERAKGNILERFSAQQFPDLHSELNLSSLELGDSALYFCASSHGTPATNEKLFFGSGTQLSVL.

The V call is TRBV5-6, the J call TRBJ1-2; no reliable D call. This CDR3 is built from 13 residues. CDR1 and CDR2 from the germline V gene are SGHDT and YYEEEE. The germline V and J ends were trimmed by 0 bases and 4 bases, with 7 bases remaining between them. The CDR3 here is CASSLEGFYGYTF. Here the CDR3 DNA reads TGTGCCAGCAGCTTGGAGGGCTTCTATGGCTACACCTTC.

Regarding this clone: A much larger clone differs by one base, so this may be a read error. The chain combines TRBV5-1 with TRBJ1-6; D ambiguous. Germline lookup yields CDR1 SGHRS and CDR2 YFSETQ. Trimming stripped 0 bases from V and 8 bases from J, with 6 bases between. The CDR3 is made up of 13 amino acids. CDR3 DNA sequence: TGCGCCAGCAGCTTGGACGGGGATTCACCCCTCCACTTT. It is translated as CASSLDGDSPLHF.

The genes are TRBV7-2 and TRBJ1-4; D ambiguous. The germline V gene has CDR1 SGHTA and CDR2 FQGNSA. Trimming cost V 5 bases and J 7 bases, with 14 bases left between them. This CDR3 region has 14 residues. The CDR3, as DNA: TGTGCCAGCAGCCGCCTATGGGAGGGTGAAAAACTGTTTTTT. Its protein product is CASSRLWEGEKLFF.

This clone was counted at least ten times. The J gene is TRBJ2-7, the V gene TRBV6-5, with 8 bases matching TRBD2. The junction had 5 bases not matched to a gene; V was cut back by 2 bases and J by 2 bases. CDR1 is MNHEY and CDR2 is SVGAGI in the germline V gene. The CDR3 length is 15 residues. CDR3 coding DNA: TGTGCCAGCAGTTACACCGCGGGGGGCCCCTACGAGCAGTACTTC. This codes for CASSYTAGGPYEQYF.

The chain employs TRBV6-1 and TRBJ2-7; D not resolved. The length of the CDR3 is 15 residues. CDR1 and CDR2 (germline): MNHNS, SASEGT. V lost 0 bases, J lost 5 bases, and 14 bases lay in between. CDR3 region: CASSEAYAISNEQYF. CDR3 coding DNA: TGTGCCAGCAGTGAAGCGTACGCGATATCAAACGAGCAGTACTTC.

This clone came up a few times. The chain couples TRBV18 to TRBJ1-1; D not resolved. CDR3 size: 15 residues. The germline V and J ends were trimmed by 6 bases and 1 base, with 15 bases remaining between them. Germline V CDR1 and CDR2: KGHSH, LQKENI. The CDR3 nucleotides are TGTGCCAGCTCCCCTATAATGGGCGCGAACACTGAAGCTTTCTTT. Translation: CASSPIMGANTEAFF.

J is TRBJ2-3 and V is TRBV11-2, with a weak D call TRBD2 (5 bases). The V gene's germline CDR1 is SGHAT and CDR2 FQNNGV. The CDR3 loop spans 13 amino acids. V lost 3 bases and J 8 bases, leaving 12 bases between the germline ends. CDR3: CASSFGVVGTQYF. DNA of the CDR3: TGTGCCAGCAGCTTCGGGGTTGTAGGTACGCAGTATTTT.

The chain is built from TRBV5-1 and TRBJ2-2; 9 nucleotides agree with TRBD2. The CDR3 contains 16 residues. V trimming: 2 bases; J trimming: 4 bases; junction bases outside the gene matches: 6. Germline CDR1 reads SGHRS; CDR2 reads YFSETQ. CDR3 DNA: TGCGCCAGCAGCTTCCCGACTAGCGGAGGCACCGGGGAGCTGTTTTTT. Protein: CASSFPTSGGTGELFF.

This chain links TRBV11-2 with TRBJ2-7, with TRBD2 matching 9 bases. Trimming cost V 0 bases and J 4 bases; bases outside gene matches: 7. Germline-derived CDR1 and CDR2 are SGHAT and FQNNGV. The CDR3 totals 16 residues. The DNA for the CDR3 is TGTGCCAGCAGCTTAGACGGCGGGGGGGCCTCTTACGAGCAGTACTTC. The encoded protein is CASSLDGGGASYEQYF.

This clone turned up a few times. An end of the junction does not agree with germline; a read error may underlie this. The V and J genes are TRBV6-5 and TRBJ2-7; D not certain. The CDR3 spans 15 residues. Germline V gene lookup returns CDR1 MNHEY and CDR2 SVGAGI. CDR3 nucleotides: TGTGCCAGCAGCCCAGTGGGTTTAACCCGAAGATTAAACCACTTC. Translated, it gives CASSPVGLTRRLNHF.

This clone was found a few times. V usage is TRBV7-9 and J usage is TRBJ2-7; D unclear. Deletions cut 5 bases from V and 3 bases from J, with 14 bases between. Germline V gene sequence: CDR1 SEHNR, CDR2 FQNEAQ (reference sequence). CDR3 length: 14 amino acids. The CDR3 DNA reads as TGTGCCAGCAGCCGGACGCCTCAGGTCTACGAGCAGTACTTC. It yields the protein CASSRTPQVYEQYF.

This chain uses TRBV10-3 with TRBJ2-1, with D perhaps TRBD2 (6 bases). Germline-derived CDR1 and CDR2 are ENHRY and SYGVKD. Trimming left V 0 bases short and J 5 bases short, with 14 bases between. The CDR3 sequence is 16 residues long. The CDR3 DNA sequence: TGTGCCATCAGTGAGTCGGGACTGACAGTTAACAATGAGCAGTTCTTC. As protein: CAISESGLTVNNEQFF.

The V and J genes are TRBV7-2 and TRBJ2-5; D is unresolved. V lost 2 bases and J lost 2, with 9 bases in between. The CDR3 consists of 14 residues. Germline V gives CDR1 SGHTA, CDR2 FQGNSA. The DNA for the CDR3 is TGTGCCAGCAGCTTAAGGCTGGGACAAGAGACCCAGTACTTC. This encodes CASSLRLGQETQYF.

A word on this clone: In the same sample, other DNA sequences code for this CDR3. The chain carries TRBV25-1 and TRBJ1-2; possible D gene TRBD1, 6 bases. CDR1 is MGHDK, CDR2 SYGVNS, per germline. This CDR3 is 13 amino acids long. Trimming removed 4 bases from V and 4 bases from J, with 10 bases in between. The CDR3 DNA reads TGTGCCAGCAGTGCAGGAGGGGGCTATGGCTACACCTTC. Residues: CASSAGGGYGYTF.

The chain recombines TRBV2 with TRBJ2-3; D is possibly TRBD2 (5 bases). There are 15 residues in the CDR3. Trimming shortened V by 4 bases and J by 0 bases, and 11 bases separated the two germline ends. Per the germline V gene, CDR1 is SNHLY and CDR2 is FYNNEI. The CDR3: CASSATGGSTDTQYF. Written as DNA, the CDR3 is TGTGCCAGCAGTGCAACTGGCGGGAGCACAGATACGCAGTATTTT.

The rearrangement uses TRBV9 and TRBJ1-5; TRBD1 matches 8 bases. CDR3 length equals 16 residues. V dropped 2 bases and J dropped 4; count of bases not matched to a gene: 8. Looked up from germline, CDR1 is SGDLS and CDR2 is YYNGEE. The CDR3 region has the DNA TGTGCCAGCAGCGTTCGACAGGGGAGGAGGAATCAGCCCCAGCATTTT. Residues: CASSVRQGRRNQPQHF.

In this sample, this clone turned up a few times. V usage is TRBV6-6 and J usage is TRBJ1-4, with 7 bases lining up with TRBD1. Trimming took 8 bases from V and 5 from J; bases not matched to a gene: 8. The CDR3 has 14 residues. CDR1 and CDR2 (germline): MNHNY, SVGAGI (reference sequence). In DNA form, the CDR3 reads TGTGCCAGCTTCCTAGGGGGCGGCAATGAAAAACTGTTTTTT. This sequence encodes CASFLGGGNEKLFF.

CDR3 in amino acids: CASSFQSAGELFF. CDR3 bases: TGTGCCAGCAGCTTTCAGAGTGCCGGGGAGCTGTTTTTT. J is TRBJ2-2 and V is TRBV7-6; D gene uncertain. CDR1 and CDR2 (germline): SGHVS, FNYEAQ. The CDR3 runs 13 residues. V gave up 3 bases and J gave up 6 bases, with 8 bases separating them.

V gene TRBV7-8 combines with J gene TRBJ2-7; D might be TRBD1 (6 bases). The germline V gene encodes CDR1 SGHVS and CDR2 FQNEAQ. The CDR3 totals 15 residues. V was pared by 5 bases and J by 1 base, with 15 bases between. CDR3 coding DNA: TGTGCCAGCAGCGCACTACTGGACAGTTCCTACGAGCAGTACTTC. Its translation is CASSALLDSSYEQYF.